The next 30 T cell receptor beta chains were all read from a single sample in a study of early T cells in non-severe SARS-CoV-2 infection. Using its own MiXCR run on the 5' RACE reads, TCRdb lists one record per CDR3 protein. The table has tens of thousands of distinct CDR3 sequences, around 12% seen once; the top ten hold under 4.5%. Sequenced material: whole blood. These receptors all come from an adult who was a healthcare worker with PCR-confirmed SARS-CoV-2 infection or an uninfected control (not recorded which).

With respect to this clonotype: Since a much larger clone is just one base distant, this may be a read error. CDR3 sequence reads: CASLKMAGTLRELNEQFF. The CDR3 DNA sequence: TGTGCCAGCCTGAAGATGGCAGGAACTTTACGTGAACTCAATGAGCAGTTCTTC. This chain uses TRBV21-1 with TRBJ2-1. TRBV21-1 is termed a pseudogene. This CDR3 is built from 18 residues.

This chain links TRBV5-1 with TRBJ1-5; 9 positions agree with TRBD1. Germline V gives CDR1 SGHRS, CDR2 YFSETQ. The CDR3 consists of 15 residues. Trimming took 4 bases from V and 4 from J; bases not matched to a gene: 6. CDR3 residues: CASSETGGPNQPQHF. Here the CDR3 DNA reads TGCGCCAGCAGCGAAACAGGGGGCCCTAATCAGCCCCAGCATTTT.

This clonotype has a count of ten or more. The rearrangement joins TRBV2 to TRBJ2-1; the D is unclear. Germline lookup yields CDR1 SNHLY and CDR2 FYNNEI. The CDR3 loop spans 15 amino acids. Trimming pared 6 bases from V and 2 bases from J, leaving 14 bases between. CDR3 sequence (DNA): TGTGCCAGCAGCTCGCGGCTCCTGGCCTACAATGAGCAGTTCTTC. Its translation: CASSSRLLAYNEQFF.

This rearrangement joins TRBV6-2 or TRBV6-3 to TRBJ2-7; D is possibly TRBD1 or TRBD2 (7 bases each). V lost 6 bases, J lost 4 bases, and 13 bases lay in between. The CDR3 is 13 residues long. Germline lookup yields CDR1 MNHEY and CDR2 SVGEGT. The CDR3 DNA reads TGTGCCAGCAGCAGGGGGGGAAATTACGAGCAGTACTTC. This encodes CASSRGGNYEQYF.

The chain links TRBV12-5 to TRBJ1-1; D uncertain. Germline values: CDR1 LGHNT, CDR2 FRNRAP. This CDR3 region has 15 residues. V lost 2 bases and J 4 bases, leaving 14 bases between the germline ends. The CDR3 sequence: CASGLSRGLGTEAFF. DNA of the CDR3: TGTGCTAGTGGTTTGTCGCGCGGGCTTGGCACTGAAGCTTTCTTT.

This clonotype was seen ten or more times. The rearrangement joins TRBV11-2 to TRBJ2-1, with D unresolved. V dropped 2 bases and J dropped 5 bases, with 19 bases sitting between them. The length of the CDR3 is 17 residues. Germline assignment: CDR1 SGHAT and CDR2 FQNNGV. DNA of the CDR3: TGTGCCAGCAGCTTACAGACCACTGCCAGAACAAACAATGAGCAGTTCTTC. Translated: CASSLQTTARTNNEQFF. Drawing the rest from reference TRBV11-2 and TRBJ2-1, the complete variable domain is EAGVAQSPRYKIIEKRQSVAFWCNPISGHATLYWYQQILGQGPKLLIQFQNNGVVDDSQLPKDRFSAERLKGVDSTLKIQPAKLEDSAVYLCASSLQTTARTNNEQFFGPGTRLTVL.

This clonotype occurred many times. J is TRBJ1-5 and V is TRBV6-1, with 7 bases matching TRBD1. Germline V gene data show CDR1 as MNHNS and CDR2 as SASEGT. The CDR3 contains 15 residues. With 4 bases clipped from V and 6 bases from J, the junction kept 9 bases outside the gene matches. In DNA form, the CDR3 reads TGTGCCAGCAGTGCCCCGACAGGGTTGAGTCAGCCCCAGCATTTT. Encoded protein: CASSAPTGLSQPQHF.

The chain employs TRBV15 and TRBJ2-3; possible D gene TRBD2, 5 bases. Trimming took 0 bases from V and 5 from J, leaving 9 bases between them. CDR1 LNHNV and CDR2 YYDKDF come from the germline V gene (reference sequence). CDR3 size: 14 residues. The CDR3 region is CATSRDERGDTQYF. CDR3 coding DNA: TGTGCCACCAGCAGAGATGAACGGGGAGATACGCAGTATTTT.

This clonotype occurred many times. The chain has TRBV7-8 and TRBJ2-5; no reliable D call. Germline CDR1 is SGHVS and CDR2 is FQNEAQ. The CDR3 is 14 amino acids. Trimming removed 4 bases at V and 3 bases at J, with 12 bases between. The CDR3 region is CASSSMTTKETQYF. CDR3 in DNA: TGTGCCAGCAGCTCCATGACCACGAAAGAGACCCAGTACTTC. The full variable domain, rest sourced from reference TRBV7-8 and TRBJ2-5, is GAGVSQSPRYKVAKRGQDVALRCDPISGHVSLFWYQQALGQGPEFLTYFQNEAQLDKSGLPSDRFFAERPEGSVSTLKIQRTQQEDSAVYLCASSSMTTKETQYFGPGTRLLVL.

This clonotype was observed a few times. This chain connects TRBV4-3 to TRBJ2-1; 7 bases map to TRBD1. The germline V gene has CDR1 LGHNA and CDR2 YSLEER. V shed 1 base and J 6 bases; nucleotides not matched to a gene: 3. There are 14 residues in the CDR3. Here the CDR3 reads CASSQVRDSNEQFF. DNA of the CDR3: TGCGCCAGCAGCCAAGTACGGGACAGCAATGAGCAGTTCTTC.

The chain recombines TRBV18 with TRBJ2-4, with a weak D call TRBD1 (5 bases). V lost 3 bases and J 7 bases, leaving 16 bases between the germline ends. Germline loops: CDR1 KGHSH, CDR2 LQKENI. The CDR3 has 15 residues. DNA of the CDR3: TGTGCCAGCTCACCCCTCGACAGTGGGCGGAACATTCAGTACTTC. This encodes CASSPLDSGRNIQYF.

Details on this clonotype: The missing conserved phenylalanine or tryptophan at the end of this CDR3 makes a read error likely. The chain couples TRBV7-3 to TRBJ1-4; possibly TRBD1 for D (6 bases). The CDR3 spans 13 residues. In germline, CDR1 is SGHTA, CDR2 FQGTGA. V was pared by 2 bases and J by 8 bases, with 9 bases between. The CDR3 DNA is TGTGCCAGCAGCTTACAGCAGGGGGAAAAACTGTTTATT. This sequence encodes CASSLQQGEKLFI.

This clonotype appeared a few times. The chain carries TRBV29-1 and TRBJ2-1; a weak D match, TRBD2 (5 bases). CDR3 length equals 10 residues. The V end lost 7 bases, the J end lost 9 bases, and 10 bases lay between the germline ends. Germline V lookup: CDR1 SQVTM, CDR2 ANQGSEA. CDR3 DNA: TGCAGCGGAGAGGGTTCTGAGCAGTTCTTC. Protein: CSGEGSEQFF.

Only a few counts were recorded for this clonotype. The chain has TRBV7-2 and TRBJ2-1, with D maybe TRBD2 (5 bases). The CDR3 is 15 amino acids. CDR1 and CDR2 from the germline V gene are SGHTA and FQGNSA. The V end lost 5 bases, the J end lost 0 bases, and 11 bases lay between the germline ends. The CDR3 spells CASSVSVSSYNEQFF. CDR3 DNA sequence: TGTGCCAGCAGCGTTAGCGTAAGCTCCTACAATGAGCAGTTCTTC.

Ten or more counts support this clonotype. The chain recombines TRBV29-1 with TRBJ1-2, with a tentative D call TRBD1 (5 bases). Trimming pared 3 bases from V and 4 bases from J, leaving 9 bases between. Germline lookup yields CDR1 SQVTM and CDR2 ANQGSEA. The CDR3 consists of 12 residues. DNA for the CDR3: TGCAGCGTTGAGCCGGGGCGCTATGGCTACACCTTC. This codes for CSVEPGRYGYTF.

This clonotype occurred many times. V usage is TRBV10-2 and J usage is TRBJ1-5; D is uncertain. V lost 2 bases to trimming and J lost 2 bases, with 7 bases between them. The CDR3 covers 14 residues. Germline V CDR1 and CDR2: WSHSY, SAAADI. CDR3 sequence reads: CASSEVGGNQPQHF. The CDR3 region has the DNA TGCGCCAGCAGTGAGGTGGGAGGCAATCAGCCCCAGCATTTT.

The CDR3 here is CASRLAGGFDNEQFF. CDR3 DNA sequence: TGTGCCAGCAGGCTAGCGGGAGGTTTTGACAATGAGCAGTTCTTC. The J gene is TRBJ2-1, the V gene TRBV12-3 or TRBV12-4; 11 positions agree with TRBD2. The V segment lost 6 bases and the J segment 5 bases; nucleotides outside the gene matches: 6. This CDR3 is built from 15 residues.

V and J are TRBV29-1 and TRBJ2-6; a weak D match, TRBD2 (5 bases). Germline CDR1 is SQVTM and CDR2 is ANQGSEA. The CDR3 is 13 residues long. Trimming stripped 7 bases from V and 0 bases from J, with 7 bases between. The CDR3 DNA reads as TGCAGCGCTGGGAGCTCTGGGGCCAACGTCCTGACTTTC. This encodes CSAGSSGANVLTF.

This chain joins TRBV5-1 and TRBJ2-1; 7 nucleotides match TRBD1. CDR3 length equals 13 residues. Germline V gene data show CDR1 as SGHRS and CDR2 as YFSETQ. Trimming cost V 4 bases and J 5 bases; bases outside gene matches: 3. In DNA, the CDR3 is TGCGCCAGCAGCCCGGGGACAGACAATGAGCAGTTCTTC. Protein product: CASSPGTDNEQFF.

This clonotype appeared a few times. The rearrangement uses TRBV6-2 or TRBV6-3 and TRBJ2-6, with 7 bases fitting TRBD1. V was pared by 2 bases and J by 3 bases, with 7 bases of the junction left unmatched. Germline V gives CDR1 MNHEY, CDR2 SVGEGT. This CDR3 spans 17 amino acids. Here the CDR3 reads CASSYVTGDYGANVLTF. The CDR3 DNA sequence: TGTGCCAGCAGTTACGTAACAGGGGATTATGGGGCCAACGTCCTGACTTTC.

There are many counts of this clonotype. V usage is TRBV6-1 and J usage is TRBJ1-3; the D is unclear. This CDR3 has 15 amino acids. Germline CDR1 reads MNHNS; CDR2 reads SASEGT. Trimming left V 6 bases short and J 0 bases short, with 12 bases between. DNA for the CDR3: TGTGCCAGCAGATACGACCGAAGCTCTGGAAACACCATATATTTT. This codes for CASRYDRSSGNTIYF.

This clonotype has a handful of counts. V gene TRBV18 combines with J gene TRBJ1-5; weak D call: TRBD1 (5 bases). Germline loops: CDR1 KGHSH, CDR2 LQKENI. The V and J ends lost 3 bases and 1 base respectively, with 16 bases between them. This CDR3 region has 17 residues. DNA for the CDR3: TGTGCCAGCTCACCCGAGGGCCTACCAGGGAGCAATCAGCCCCAGCATTTT. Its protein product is CASSPEGLPGSNQPQHF. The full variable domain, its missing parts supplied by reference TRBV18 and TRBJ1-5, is NAGVMQNPRHLVRRRGQEARLRCSPMKGHSHVYWYRQLPEEGLKFMVYLQKENIIDESGMPKERFSAEFPKEGPSILRIQQVVRGDSAAYFCASSPEGLPGSNQPQHFGDGTRLSIL.

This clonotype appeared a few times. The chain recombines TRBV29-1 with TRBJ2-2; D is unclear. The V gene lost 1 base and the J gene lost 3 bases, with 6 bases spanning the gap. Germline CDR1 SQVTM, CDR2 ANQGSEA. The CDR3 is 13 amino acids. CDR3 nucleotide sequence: TGCAGCGTTGAAGTCAGTCACACCGGGGAGCTGTTTTTT. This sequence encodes CSVEVSHTGELFF.

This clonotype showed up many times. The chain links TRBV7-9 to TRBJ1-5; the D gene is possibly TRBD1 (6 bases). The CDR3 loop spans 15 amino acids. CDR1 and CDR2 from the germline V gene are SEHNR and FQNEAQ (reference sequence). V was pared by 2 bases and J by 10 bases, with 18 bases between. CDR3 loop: CASSLMRGAPLPQHF. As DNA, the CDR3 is TGTGCCAGCAGCTTAATGAGGGGGGCGCCATTACCCCAGCATTTT. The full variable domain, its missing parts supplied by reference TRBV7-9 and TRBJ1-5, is DTGVSQNPRHKITKRGQNVTFRCDPISEHNRLYWYRQTLGQGPEFLTYFQNEAQLEKSRLLSDRFSAERPKGSFSTLEIQRTEQGDSAMYLCASSLMRGAPLPQHFGDGTRLSIL.

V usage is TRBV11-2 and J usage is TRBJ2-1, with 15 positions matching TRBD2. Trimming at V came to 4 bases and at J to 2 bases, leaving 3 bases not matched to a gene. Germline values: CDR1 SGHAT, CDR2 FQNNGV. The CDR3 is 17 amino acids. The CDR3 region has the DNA TGTGCCAGCAGCTCGGGACTAGCGGGAGGCCCCTACAATGAGCAGTTCTTC. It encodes CASSSGLAGGPYNEQFF.

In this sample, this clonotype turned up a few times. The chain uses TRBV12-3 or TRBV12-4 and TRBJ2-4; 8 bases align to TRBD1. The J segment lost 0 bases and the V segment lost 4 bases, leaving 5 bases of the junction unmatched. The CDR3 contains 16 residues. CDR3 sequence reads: CASSSRTGLAKNIQYF. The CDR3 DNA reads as TGTGCCAGCAGTTCCAGGACAGGGCTAGCCAAAAACATTCAGTACTTC.

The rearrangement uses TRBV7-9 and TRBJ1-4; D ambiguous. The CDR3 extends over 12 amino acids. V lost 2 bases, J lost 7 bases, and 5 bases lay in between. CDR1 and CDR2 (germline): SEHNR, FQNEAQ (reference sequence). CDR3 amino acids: CASSLRVEKLFF. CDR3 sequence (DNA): TGTGCCAGCAGCTTAAGAGTTGAAAAACTGTTTTTT.

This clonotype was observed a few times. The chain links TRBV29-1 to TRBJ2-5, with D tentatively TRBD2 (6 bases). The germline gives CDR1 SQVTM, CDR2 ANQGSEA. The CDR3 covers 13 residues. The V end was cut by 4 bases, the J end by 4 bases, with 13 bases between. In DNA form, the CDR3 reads TGCAGCGTTGGGAGGGCGGCCATAGAGACCCAGTACTTC. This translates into CSVGRAAIETQYF.

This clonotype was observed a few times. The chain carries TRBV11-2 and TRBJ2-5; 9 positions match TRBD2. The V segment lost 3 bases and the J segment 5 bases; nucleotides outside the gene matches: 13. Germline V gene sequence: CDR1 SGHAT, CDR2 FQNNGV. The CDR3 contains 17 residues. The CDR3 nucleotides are TGTGCCAGCAGCTTTTCGGCGGGGGGGCCGAATTTCGAGACCCAGTACTTC. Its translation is CASSFSAGGPNFETQYF.

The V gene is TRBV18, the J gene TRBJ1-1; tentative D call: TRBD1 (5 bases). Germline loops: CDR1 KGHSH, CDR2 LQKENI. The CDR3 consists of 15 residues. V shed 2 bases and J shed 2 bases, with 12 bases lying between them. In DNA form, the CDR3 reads TGTGCCAGCTCACCAGGGTCTGGGGCTAACACTGAAGCTTTCTTT. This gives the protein CASSPGSGANTEAFF.